This T cell receptor (beta chain) is drawn from a study of T cells in narcolepsy (dated by TCRdb to 2016 to 2019). A note on the overall study: Healthy control donors were enrolled in the study alongside patients who had narcolepsy type 1 or type 2 (NT1, NT2). Autoreactive T cells targeting hypocretin neuron self-antigens (hypocretin, TRIB2) were sought in narcolepsy patients, and TCR Vbeta sequencing was used to track clonotypes in blood and CSF.

Memory CD4+ T cells were sorted ex vivo from peripheral blood of narcolepsy patients and healthy controls for TCR Vbeta sequencing. In the case of this clone: The specificity of this receptor is unknown. Base qualities are not at hand, and no much larger clone is one base apart.

The CDR3 goes from the cysteine to the phenylalanine over 18 residues. Here the CDR3 DNA is all that survives: 54 bases in frame from base 1. Per the germline V gene, SGHRS is the CDR1 and YFSETQ is the CDR2. The germline ends are 21 bases apart after V is trimmed by 2 bases and J by 1 base. The protocol used for the library was the immunoSEQ multiplex PCR assay. As stored in TCRdb, this immuneACCESS dataset retains in-frame rearrangements with V and J assigned. A fraction of the clones does not appear; measured against another copy, unresolved V genes explain less than half of the discrepancy, and the remainder lacks a known reason. Within this sample are about 32,000 clones, with over 80% of them counted one time only. Roughly 0.7% of the sample lies in the top ten. Paper-wide results and their limitations: According to the report, autoreactive clonotypes were detected serially in the blood of the same patients and of different patients, but not in healthy controls. Some blood memory CD4+ repertoires from patients and controls contained no sequences matching autoreactive T cell clones. Patients and controls had comparable numbers of sequenced blood memory CD4+ clonotypes, averaging about 37,000 and 33,000, respectively. Plots comparing CSF and blood CD4+ T cell clonotypes from the same patient highlighted HCRT-specific and TRIB2-specific autoreactive clonotypes.

Material for sequencing was memory (CD45RA-) CD4+ T cells from blood. The cell subset or site label corresponds to: memory T cells sorted ex vivo from peripheral blood. This sequence uses TRBV5-1 and TRBJ2-5; TRBD2 might be the D gene, on 8 matching bases. The receptor was derived from a human donor in good health. The CDR3 region has the sequence CASSFRVYSGDSQETQYF. The DNA is TGCGCCAGCAGCTTTAGAGTTTATAGCGGGGACAGCCAAGAGACCCAGTACTTC. Full variable domain (CDR3 extended with the reference TRBV5-1 and TRBJ2-5 proteins): KAGVTQTPRYLIKTRGQQVTLSCSPISGHRSVSWYQQTPGQGLQFLFEYFSETQRNKGNFPGRFSGRQFSNSRSEMNVSTLELGDSALYLCASSFRVYSGDSQETQYFGPGTRLLVL.